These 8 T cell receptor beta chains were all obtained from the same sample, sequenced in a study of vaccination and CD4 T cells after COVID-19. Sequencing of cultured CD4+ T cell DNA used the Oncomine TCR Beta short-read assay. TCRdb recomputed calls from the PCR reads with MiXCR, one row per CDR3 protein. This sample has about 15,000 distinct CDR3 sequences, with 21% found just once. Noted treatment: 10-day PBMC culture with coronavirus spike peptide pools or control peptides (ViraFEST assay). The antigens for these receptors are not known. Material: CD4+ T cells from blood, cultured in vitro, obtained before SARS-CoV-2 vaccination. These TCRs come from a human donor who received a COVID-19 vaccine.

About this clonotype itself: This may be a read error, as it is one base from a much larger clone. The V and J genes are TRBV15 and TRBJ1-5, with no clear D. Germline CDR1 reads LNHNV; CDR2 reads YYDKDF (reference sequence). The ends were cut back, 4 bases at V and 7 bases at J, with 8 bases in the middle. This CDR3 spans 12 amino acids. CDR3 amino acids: CATSKREQPQHF. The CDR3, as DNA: TGTGCCACCAGCAAAAGGGAGCAGCCCCAGCATTTT. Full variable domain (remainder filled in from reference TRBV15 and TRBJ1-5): DAMVIQNPRYQVTQFGKPVTLSCSQTLNHNVMYWYQQKSSQAPKLLFHYYDKDFNNEADTPDNFQSRRPNTSFCFLDIRSPGLGDTAMYLCATSKREQPQHFGDGTRLSIL.

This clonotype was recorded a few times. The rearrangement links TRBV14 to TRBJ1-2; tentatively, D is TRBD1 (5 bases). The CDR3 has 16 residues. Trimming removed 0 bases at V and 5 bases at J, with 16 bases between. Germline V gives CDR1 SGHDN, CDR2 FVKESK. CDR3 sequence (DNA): TGTGCCAGCAGCCAAGATTTCAGGGCTACACTTTATGGCTACACCTTC. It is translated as CASSQDFRATLYGYTF.

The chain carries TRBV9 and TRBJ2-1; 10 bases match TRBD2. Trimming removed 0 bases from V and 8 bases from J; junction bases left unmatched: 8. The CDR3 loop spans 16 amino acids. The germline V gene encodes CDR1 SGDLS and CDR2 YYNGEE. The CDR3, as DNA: TGTGCCAGCAGCGTAGTCGGTAGCGGGGGGTTGCATGAGCAGTTCTTC. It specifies CASSVVGSGGLHEQFF.

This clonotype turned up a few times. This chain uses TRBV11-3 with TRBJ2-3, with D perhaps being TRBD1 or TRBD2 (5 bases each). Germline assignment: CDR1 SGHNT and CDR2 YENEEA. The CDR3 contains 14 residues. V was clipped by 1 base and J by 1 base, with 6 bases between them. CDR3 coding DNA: TGTGCCAGCAGCTTAGGAGGGGGCACAGATACGCAGTATTTT. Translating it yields CASSLGGGTDTQYF. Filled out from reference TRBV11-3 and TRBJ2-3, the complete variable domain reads EAGVVQSPRYKIIEKKQPVAFWCNPISGHNTLYWYLQNLGQGPELLIRYENEEAVDDSQLPKDRFSAERLKGVDSTLKIQPAELGDSAVYLCASSLGGGTDTQYFGPGTRLTVL.

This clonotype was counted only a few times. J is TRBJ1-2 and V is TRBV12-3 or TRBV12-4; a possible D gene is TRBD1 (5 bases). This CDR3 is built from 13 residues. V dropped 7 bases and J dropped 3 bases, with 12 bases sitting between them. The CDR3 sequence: CASTLDTHYGYTF. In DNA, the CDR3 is TGTGCCAGCACCCTGGACACTCACTATGGCTACACCTTC.

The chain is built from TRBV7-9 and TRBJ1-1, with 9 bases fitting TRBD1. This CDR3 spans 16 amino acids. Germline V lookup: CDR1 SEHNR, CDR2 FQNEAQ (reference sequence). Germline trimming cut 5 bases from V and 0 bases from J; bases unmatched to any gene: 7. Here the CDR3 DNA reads TGTGCCAGCAGCCCGCCCGGGACAGGGCTGAACACTGAAGCTTTCTTT. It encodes CASSPPGTGLNTEAFF.

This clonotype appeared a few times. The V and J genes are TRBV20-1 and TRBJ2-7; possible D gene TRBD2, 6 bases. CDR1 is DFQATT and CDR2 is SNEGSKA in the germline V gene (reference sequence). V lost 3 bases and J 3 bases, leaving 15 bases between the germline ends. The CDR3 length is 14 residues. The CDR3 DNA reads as TGCAGTGCTAGCCAACACAACGGGGGCTACGAGCAGTACTTC. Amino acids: CSASQHNGGYEQYF.

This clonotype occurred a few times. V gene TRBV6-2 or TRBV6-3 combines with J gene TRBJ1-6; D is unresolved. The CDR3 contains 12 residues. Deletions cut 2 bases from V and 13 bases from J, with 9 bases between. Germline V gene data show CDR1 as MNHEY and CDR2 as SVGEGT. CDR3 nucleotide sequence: TGTGCCAGCAGTTACGACGGTCCCCCCCTCCACTTT. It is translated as CASSYDGPPLHF.